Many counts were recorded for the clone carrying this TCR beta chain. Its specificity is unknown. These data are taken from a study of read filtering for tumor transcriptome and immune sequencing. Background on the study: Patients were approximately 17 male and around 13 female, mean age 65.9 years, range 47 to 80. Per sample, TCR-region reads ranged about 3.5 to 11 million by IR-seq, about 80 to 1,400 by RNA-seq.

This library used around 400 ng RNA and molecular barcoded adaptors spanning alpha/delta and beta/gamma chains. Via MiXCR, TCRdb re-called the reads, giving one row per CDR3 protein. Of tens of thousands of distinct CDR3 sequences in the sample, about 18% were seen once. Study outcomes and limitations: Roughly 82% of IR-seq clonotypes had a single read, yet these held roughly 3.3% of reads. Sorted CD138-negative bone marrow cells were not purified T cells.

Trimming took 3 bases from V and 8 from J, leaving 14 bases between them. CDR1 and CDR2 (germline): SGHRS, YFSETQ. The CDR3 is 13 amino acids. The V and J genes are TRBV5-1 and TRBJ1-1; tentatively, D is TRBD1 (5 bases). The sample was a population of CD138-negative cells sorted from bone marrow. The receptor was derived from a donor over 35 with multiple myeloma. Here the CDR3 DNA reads TGCGCCAGCAGCTACGGGGGACCTGGGGAAGCTTTCTTT. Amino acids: CASSYGGPGEAFF. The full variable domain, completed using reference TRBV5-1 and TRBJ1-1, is KAGVTQTPRYLIKTRGQQVTLSCSPISGHRSVSWYQQTPGQGLQFLFEYFSETQRNKGNFPGRFSGRQFSNSRSEMNVSTLELGDSALYLCASSYGGPGEAFFGQGTRLTVV.